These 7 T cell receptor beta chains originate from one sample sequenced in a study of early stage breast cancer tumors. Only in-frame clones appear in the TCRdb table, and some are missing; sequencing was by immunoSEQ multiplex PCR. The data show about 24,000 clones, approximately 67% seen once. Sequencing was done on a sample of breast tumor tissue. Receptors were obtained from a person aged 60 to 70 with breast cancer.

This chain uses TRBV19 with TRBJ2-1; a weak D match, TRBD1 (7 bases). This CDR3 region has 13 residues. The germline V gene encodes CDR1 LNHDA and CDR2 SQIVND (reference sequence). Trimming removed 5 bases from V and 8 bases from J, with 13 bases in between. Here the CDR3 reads CASSHRGGDEQFF. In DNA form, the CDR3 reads TGTGCCAGTAGTCACAGGGGCGGGGATGAGCAGTTCTTC. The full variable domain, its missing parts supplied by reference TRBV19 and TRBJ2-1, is DGGITQSPKYLFRKEGQNVTLSCEQNLNHDAMYWYRQDPGQGLRLIYYSQIVNDFQKGDIAEGYSVSREKKESFPLTVTSAQKNPTAFYLCASSHRGGDEQFFGPGTRLTVL.

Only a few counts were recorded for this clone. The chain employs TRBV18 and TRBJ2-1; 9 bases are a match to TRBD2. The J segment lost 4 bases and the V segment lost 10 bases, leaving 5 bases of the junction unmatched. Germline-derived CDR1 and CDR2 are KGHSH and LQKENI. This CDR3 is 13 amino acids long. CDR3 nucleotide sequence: TGTGCCACCGCGACTAGCGGATACAATGAGCAGTTCTTC. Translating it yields CATATSGYNEQFF.

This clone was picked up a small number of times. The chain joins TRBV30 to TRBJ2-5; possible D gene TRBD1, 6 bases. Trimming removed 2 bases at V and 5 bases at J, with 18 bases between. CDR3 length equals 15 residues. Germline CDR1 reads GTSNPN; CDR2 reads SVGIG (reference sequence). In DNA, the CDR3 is TGTGCCTGGAGTCCCGGGACAATCCCTTCGGAGACCCAGTACTTC. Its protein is CAWSPGTIPSETQYF.

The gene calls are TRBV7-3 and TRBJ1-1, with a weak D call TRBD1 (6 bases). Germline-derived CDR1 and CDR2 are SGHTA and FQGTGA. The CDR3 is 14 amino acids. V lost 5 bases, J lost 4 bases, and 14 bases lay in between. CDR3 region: CASSQYRVGTEAFF. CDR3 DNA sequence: TGTGCCAGCAGCCAGTACAGGGTGGGCACTGAAGCTTTCTTT.

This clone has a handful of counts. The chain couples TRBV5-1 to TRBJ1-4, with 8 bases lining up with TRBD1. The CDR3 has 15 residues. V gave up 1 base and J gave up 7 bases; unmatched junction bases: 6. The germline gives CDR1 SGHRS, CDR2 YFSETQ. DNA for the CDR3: TGCGCCAGCAGCTTGAAGACAGGGGAAAGTGAAAAACTGTTTTTT. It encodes CASSLKTGESEKLFF.

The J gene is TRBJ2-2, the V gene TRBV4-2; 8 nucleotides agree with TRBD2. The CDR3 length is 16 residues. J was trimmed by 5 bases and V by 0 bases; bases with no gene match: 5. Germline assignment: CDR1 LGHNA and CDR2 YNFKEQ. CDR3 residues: CASSQDAGGWTGELFF. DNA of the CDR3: TGTGCCAGCAGCCAAGATGCGGGAGGATGGACCGGGGAGCTGTTTTTT.

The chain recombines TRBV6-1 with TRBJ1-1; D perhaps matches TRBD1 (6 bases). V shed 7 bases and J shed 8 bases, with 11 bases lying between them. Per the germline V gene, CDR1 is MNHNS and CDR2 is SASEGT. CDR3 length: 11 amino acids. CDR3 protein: CASNYREEAFF. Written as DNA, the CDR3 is TGTGCCAGCAACTACAGGGAAGAAGCTTTCTTT.